The text below deals with one T cell receptor (beta chain). Germline CDR1 is SEHNR and CDR2 is FQNEAQ (reference sequence). The CDR3 runs to 13 residues. V lost 5 bases and J 3 bases, leaving 8 bases between the germline ends. Clones were sequenced by immunoSEQ multiplex PCR, and TCRdb holds only the in-frame ones, with some missing. The table shows about 460,000 clones, with around 89% occurring only once. This sample is drawn from a study of Ad26.COV2.S vaccination and SARS-CoV-2 variants. Indicated treatment: over 15 received Ad26.COV2.S at low or high dose, single or two shots; 5 received placebo; per-sample allocation not given. Specimen acquisition occurred on day 63 following the initial vaccine or placebo injection.

The clonotype comes from a person aged 18 to 59 who received the Ad26.COV2.S COVID-19 vaccine or a placebo. The sequencing here drew on peripheral blood, taken in a trial of Ad26.COV2.S vaccine versus placebo. The V gene is TRBV7-9, the J gene TRBJ1-5; no clear D gene. The DNA for the CDR3 is TGTGCCAGCAGCCTAAAGAACAATCAGCCCCAGCATTTT. Its translation is CASSLKNNQPQHF.